This TCR beta chain was identified in a study of blood T cell repertoires in COVID-19. Study details: T cells, B-cell-depleted T cells, or PBMCs provided the cDNA or gDNA that served as material.

Original processing methods: Reference gene primer amplification yielded estimated nucleated cell counts. Sequenced by immunoSEQ multiplex PCR; TCRdb stores in-frame clones only, minus some. Clone size and the V and J calls come from that table; the DNA yielded D and trimming. The sample has fewer than 250,000 clones, roughly 90% seen once. Germline V CDR1 and CDR2: LNHDA, SQIVND (reference sequence). The CDR3 runs to 20 residues. Unmatched junction bases numbered 20, after V lost 4 bases and J lost 4 bases. Adults between roughly 18 and 95 years of age took part from 20 to 25 US areas. Researchers sorted participants into cohorts using their self-reported clinical history.

This chain uses TRBV19 with TRBJ1-2; 11 bases agree with TRBD1. This receptor was identified in a woman between 25 and 40 years old with acute COVID-19. The sequenced sample consisted of PBMCs or T cells enriched from blood (not recorded which). The CDR3 sequence: CASSRALLRTGGASGYGYTF. CDR3 DNA: TGTGCCAGTAGTAGGGCCCTCCTCAGGACAGGGGGCGCATCGGGCTATGGCTACACCTTC.